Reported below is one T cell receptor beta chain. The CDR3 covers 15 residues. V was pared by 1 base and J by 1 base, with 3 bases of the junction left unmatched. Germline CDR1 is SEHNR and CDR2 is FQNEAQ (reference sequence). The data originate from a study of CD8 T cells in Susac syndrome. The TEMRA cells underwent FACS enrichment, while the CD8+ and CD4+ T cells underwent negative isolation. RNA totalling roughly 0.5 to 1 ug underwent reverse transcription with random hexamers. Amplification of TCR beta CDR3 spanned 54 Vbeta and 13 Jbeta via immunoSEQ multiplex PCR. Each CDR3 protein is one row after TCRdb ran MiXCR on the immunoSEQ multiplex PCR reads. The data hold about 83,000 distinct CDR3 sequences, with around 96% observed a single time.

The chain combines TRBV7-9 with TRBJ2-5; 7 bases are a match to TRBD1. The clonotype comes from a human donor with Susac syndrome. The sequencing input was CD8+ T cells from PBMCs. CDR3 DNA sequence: TGTGCCAGCAGCTTAGTCCGGGACAGCCAAGAGACCCAGTACTTC. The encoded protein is CASSLVRDSQETQYF.